These 16 T cell receptor beta chains share one sample of origin, sequenced in a study of cytomegalovirus exposure and HLA in healthy donors. The PCR was carried out with 60 Vbeta primers and 13 Jbeta primers. Generated by immunoSEQ multiplex PCR, the TCRdb table keeps only in-frame clones and is missing some. This sample's clone table lists 25,000 to 40,000 clones. Sample: PBMCs. These receptors originate from a female donor in good health and CMV-seronegative.

The rearrangement uses TRBV13 and TRBJ1-5; possible D gene TRBD1, 5 bases. Deletions cut 0 bases from V and 0 bases from J, with 6 bases between. Germline CDR1 PRHDT, CDR2 FYEKMQ (reference sequence). The CDR3 covers 15 residues. The CDR3 here is CASSLGGLSNQPQHF. Here the CDR3 DNA reads TGTGCCAGCAGCTTAGGGGGGCTTAGCAATCAGCCCCAGCATTTT.

J is TRBJ2-3 and V is TRBV15; D gene unclear. Germline V lookup: CDR1 LNHNV, CDR2 YYDKDF (reference sequence). The CDR3 covers 17 residues. Trimming took 0 bases from V and 1 from J, leaving 14 bases between them. The CDR3 loop is CATSRDLWRSRTDTQYF. The DNA for the CDR3 is TGTGCCACCAGCAGAGATCTCTGGCGGAGCCGCACAGATACGCAGTATTTT.

This clone ranks as medium-sized in terms of frequency. V is TRBV6-1 and J is TRBJ2-6; D uncertain. Per the germline V gene, CDR1 is MNHNS and CDR2 is SASEGT. The CDR3 consists of 15 residues. V lost 0 bases to trimming and J lost 1 base, with 4 bases between them. CDR3 bases: TGTGCCAGCAGTGAAGCATCATCTGGGGCCAACGTCCTGACTTTC. Its protein product is CASSEASSGANVLTF.

The J gene is TRBJ2-1, the V gene TRBV19; 11 nucleotides line up with TRBD2. With V trimmed by 3 bases and J by 5 bases, 6 bases remained unmatched. The V gene's germline CDR1 is LNHDA and CDR2 SQIVND (reference sequence). The CDR3 length is 16 residues. As DNA, the CDR3 is TGTGCCAGTAGTATCCTTAGCGGGGGGGCCGACAATGAGCAGTTCTTC. Translation gives CASSILSGGADNEQFF.

The chain couples TRBV4-2 to TRBJ2-1; TRBD1 matches at 9 bases. The length of the CDR3 is 17 residues. Germline V gives CDR1 LGHNA, CDR2 YNFKEQ. Trimming removed 5 bases from V and 0 bases from J; junction bases left unmatched: 8. The CDR3 nucleotides read TGTGCCAGCAGCGCCCGGACAGGGGAGAGCTCCTACAATGAGCAGTTCTTC. Encoded protein: CASSARTGESSYNEQFF.

The V gene is TRBV7-2, the J gene TRBJ2-7, with 11 bases identical to TRBD1. Germline CDR1 is SGHTA and CDR2 is FQGNSA. The CDR3 is made up of 15 amino acids. Trimming removed 5 bases from V and 4 bases from J; junction bases left unmatched: 7. Here the CDR3 reads CASSRTGTGGYEQYF. CDR3 sequence (DNA): TGTGCCAGCAGCAGGACCGGGACAGGGGGATACGAGCAGTACTTC.

The chain employs TRBV25-1 and TRBJ1-6, with D possibly being TRBD1 (6 bases). The V end lost 4 bases, the J end lost 10 bases, and 17 bases lay between the germline ends. The CDR3 runs to 15 residues. CDR1 and CDR2 from the germline V gene are MGHDK and SYGVNS. The chain's CDR3 is CASSAYRERGSPLHF. The CDR3, as DNA: TGTGCCAGCAGTGCCTACAGGGAGCGGGGCTCACCCCTCCACTTT. The full variable domain, rest sourced from reference TRBV25-1 and TRBJ1-6, is EADIYQTPRYLVIGTGKKITLECSQTMGHDKMYWYQQDPGMELHLIHYSYGVNSTEKGDLSSESTVSRIRTEHFPLTLESARPSHTSQYLCASSAYRERGSPLHFGNGTRLTVT.

The chain links TRBV30 to TRBJ2-7; D possibly corresponds to TRBD1 (5 bases). CDR1 and CDR2 from the germline V gene are GTSNPN and SVGIG (reference sequence). The CDR3 length is 18 residues. Trimming shortened V by 4 bases and J by 3 bases, and 28 bases separated the two germline ends. CDR3 DNA: TGTGCCTGGAAGCCAGGTGGCAGGGAATTTAAGGGGATCTACGAGCAGTACTTC. Protein: CAWKPGGREFKGIYEQYF.

A remark on this clone: At one boundary the junction diverges from the germline segment, which might be a read error. This chain's CDR3 is CAGSVSGRANQPQHF. The CDR3 nucleotides read TGTGCCGGGAGTGTATCCGGCAGGGCCAATCAGCCCCAGCATTTT. The gene calls are TRBV30 and TRBJ1-5; weak D call: TRBD1 (5 bases). The germline V gene has CDR1 GTSNPN and CDR2 SVGIG (reference sequence). The CDR3 totals 15 residues.

The chain has TRBV6-5 and TRBJ1-4; 11 bases are a match to TRBD1. The CDR3 has 16 amino acids. V trimming: 4 bases; J trimming: 7 bases; junction bases outside the gene matches: 8. Germline CDR1 MNHEY, CDR2 SVGAGI. CDR3 sequence (DNA): TGTGCCAGCAGTTGGAGCACCGGGACAGGGGGTGAAAAACTGTTTTTT. Amino acid sequence: CASSWSTGTGGEKLFF.

The rearrangement joins TRBV11-1 to TRBJ2-7; 10 bases line up with TRBD1. The CDR3 contains 16 residues. Germline assignment: CDR1 SGHAT and CDR2 FQDESV (reference sequence). Trimming at V came to 5 bases and at J to 1 base, leaving 8 bases not matched to a gene. The CDR3 protein is CASSPWGQGRSYEQYF. The CDR3 DNA sequence: TGTGCCAGCAGCCCCTGGGGACAGGGGAGATCCTACGAGCAGTACTTC.

The gene calls are TRBV5-6 and TRBJ2-3; 9 bases fit TRBD2. Unmatched junction bases numbered 6, after V lost 0 bases and J lost 4 bases. CDR3 size: 16 residues. The germline V gene encodes CDR1 SGHDT and CDR2 YYEEEE. CDR3 residues: CASSLVFAGGPDTQYF. The CDR3 DNA sequence: TGTGCCAGCAGCTTGGTGTTTGCGGGGGGGCCAGATACGCAGTATTTT.

The rearrangement joins TRBV6-5 to TRBJ1-2; TRBD1 aligns across 9 bases. CDR1 and CDR2 from the germline V gene are MNHEY and SVGAGI. The CDR3 consists of 14 residues. The trim removed 5 bases at V and 2 bases at J, leaving 3 bases unmatched. The CDR3 loop is CASSPGTGNYGYTF. In nucleotides, the CDR3 is TGTGCCAGCAGTCCCGGGACAGGGAACTATGGCTACACCTTC.

This chain connects TRBV6-1 to TRBJ1-5; D gene ambiguous. Germline CDR1 and CDR2: MNHNS and SASEGT. V was trimmed by 2 bases and J by 2 bases, leaving 13 bases between them. The CDR3 runs to 16 residues. The chain's CDR3 is CASSELAGLGNQPQHF. CDR3 nucleotides: TGTGCCAGCAGTGAACTAGCAGGTCTCGGCAATCAGCCCCAGCATTTT.

The V call is TRBV27, the J call TRBJ2-7, with a possible D match to TRBD1 (5 bases). Germline assignment: CDR1 MNHEY and CDR2 SMNVEV (reference sequence). V gave up 2 bases and J gave up 2 bases, with 13 bases separating them. This CDR3 region has 15 residues. DNA for the CDR3: TGTGCCAGCAGTTTAAGGGGTTGGGCTACCTACGAGCAGTACTTC. Its translation is CASSLRGWATYEQYF.

The chain links TRBV6-1 to TRBJ1-4; 8 bases align to TRBD1. Trimming at V came to 7 bases and at J to 8 bases, leaving 9 bases not matched to a gene. Germline V lookup: CDR1 MNHNS, CDR2 SASEGT. The CDR3 runs to 14 residues. The CDR3 bases are TGTGCCAGCACCACAGGGGGGGGTAGGGAAAAACTGTTTTTT. It yields the protein CASTTGGGREKLFF.